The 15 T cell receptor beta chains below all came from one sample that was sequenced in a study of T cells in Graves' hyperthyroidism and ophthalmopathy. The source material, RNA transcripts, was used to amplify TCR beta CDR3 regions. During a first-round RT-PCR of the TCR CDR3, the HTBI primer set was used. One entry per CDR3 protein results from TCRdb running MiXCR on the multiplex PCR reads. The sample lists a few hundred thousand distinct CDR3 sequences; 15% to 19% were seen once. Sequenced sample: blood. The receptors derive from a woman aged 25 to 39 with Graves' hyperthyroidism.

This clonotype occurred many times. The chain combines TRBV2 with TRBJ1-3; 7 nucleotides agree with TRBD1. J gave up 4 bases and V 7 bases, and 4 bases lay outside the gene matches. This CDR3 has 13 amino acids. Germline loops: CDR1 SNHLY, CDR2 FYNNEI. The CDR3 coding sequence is TGTGCCAGCACGGCGGACAGGGGAAACACCATATATTTT. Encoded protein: CASTADRGNTIYF.

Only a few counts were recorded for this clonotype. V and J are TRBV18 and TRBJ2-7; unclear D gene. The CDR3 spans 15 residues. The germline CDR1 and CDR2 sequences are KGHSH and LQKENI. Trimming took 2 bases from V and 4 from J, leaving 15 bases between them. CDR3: CASSPEIESRYEQYF. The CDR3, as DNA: TGTGCCAGCTCACCAGAGATTGAATCCAGATACGAGCAGTACTTC.

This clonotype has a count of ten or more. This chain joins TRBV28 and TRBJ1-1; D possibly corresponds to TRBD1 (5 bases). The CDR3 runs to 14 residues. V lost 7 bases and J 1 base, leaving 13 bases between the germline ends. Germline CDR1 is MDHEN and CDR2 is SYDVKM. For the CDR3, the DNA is TGTGCCAGCACCGGAGGGACGGGGAACACTGAAGCTTTCTTT. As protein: CASTGGTGNTEAFF.

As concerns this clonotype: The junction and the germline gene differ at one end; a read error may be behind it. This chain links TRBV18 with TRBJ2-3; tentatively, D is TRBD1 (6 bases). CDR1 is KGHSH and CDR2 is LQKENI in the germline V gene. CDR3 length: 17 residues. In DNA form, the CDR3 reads TGTGTCAGCTCACCCCCGACAGGTCCCCCGGGCACAGATACGCAGTATTTT. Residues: CVSSPPTGPPGTDTQYF.

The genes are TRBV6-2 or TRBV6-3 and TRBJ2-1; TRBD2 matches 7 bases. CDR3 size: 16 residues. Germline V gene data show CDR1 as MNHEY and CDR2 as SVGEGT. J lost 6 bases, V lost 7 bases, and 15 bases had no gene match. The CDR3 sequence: CASKVLRAGFVNEQFF. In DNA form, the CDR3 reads TGTGCCAGCAAGGTTCTTCGAGCGGGGTTTGTCAATGAGCAGTTCTTC.

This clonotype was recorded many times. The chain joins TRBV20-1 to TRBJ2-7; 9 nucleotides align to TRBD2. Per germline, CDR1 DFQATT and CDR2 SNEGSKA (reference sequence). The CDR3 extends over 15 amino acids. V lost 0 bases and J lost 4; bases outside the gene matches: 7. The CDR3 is CSARDRLAGRYEQYF. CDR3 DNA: TGCAGTGCTAGAGATCGGCTAGCGGGAAGGTACGAGCAGTACTTC.

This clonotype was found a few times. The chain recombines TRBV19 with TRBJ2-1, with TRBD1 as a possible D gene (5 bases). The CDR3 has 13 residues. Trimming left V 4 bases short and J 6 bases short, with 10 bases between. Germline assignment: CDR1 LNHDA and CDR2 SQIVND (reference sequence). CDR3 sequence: CASSKTGANEQFF. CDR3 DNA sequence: TGTGCCAGTAGTAAAACAGGAGCCAATGAGCAGTTCTTC.

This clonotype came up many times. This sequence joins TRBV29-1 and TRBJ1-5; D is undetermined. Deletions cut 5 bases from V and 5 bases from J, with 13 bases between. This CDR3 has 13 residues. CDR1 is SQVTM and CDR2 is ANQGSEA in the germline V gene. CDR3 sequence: CSVQLDQHQPQHF. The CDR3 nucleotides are TGCAGCGTTCAACTGGACCAACATCAGCCCCAGCATTTT.

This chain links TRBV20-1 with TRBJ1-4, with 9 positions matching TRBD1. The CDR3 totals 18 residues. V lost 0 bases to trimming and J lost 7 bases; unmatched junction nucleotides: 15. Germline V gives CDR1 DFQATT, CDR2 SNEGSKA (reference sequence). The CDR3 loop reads CSARDWGQGEDLGEKLFF. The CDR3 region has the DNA TGCAGTGCTAGAGATTGGGGACAGGGCGAGGACTTGGGTGAAAAACTGTTTTTT.

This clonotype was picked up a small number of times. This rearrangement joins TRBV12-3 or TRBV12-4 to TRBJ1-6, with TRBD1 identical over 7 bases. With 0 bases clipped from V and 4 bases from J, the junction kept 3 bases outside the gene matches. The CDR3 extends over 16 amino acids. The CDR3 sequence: CASSLAPGQYNSPLHF. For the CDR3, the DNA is TGTGCCAGCAGTTTAGCCCCGGGACAGTATAATTCACCCCTCCACTTT.

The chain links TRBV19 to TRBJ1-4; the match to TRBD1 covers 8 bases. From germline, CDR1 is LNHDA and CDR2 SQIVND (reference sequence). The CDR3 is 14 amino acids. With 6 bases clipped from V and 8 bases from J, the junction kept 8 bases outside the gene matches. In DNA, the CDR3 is TGTGCCAGTAGCCCGCGCTGGACAGGGGAAAAACTGTTTTTT. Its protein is CASSPRWTGEKLFF.

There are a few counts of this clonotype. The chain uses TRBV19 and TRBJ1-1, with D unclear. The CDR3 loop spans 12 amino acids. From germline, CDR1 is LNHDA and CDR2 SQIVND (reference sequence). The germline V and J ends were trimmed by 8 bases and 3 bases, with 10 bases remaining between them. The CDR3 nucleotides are TGTGCCAGTCGGAGAACGGACACTGAAGCTTTCTTT. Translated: CASRRTDTEAFF.

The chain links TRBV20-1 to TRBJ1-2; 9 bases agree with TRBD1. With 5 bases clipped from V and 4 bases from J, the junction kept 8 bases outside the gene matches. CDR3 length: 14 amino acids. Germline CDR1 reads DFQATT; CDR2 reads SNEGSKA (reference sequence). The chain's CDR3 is CSAGTGGGGYGYTF. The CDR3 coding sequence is TGCAGTGCTGGCACAGGGGGCGGCGGCTATGGCTACACCTTC.

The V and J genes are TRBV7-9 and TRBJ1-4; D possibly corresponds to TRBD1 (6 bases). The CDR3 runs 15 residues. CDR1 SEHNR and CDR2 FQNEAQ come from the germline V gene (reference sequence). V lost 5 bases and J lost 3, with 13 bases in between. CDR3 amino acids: CASSPGGGSNEKLFF. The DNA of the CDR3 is TGTGCCAGCAGCCCCGGGGGGGGCTCTAATGAAAAACTGTTTTTT.

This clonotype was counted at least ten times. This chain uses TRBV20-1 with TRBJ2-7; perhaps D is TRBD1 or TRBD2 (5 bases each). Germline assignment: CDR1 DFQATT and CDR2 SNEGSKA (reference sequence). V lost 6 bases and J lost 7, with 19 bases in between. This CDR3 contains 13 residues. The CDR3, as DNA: TGCAGTGCCCGGGGCAGACGAATACGTGAGCAGTACTTC. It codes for CSARGRRIREQYF.